This TCR beta chain stems from a study of T-cell reconstitution after alpha-beta-depleted transplantation in children (dated by TCRdb to 2016 to 2017). About the full investigation: T-cell immune reconstitution after TCRalphabeta/CD19-depleted allogeneic hematopoietic cell transplantation in children was quantitatively tracked in the study by means of TCR repertoire profiling.

The sample's treatment or condition label is to be understood as: allogeneic hematopoietic cell transplantation with graft depleted of TCRalphabeta T cells and CD19 B cells. The children who served as transplant recipients had been given grafts of TCRalphabeta/CD19-depleted allogeneic hematopoietic cells. Based on the germline V gene, the CDR1 and CDR2 sequences are MDHEN and SYDVKM. V is cut by 6 bases and J by 4 bases, and the space between the germline ends is 13 bases. Spanning cysteine to phenylalanine, the CDR3 consists of 14 amino acids. The sequence is cut down to CDR3 DNA, 42 bases in frame from base 1. The library was produced with PCR. Sequenced using an Illumina HiSeq 2500. TCR library preparation used molecular barcoding, with unique molecular identifiers applied to normalize quantification of the TCRbeta repertoire. TCRdb took the public reads, trimmed them with fastp at Q25, ran MiXCR for clone calling and kept in-frame beta chains. CDR3 protein sequences are deduplicated, and each keeps its most common genes and DNA. A total of hundreds of thousands of distinct CDR3 sequences appear in this sample, 24% of them only once. 4% to 6% of the sample is held by the ten biggest clonotypes.

A word on this clonotype: Its specific antigen is unknown. No base-level quality is on record; no much larger clone is a single base apart.

Overall results and qualifications from the work: Over subsequent months, a decline in hyperexpanded clone frequencies was noted, and after one year, T-cell counts and TCRbeta diversity were mostly ascribed to newly produced T cells. In some patients, high TCRbeta diversity at day 60 was attributed to recipient T cells and intrathymic progenitors that had survived conditioning. The apparently early alphabetaT-cell count recovery about two months after transplant was reportedly dependent on only several hundred rapidly expanded clones derived from non-depleted graft cells.

This TCR was recovered from a female patient between 2 and 15 years old who had a stem cell transplant for congenital amegakaryocytic thrombocytopenia, so the T cells may come from the graft donor. Sequencing used PBMCs, mostly from graft donor cells, obtained 360 days after TCRalphabeta/CD19-depleted stem cell transplant. The V gene is TRBV28 and the J gene is TRBJ1-5; matching of 5 bases hints at TRBD1 as the D gene. The nucleotide sequence reads as follows: TGTGCCAGCAGCTGGGGACTCCCAAATCAGCCCCAGCATTTT. Its protein product is CASSWGLPNQPQHF. The variable domain in full, with residues beyond the CDR3 obtained from the reference TRBV28 and TRBJ1-5 genes, is DVKVTQSSRYLVKRTGEKVFLECVQDMDHENMFWYRQDPGLGLRLIYFSYDVKMKEKGDIPEGYSVSREKKERFSLILESASTNQTSMYLCASSWGLPNQPQHFGDGTRLSIL.